One and the same sample provided the 26 T cell receptor beta chains below, sequenced in a study of OX40 agonist ivuxolimab in advanced cancers. Using immunoSEQ multiplex PCR, the repertoire was profiled, and TCRdb retains in-frame clones only, with some absent. The table has tens of thousands of clones, over 90% seen once; the top ten hold roughly 13%. The specimen comprised CD4+ or CD8+ T cells sorted from blood, sampled in a trial of the OX40 agonist ivuxolimab. Receptors were obtained from an adult with an advanced solid tumor such as melanoma, head and neck, liver or kidney cancer.

This chain connects TRBV9 to TRBJ1-1; no firm D call. With 4 bases removed from V and 0 bases from J, the gap between germline ends came to 7 bases. Looked up from germline, CDR1 is SGDLS and CDR2 is YYNGEE. The CDR3 extends over 13 amino acids. For the CDR3, the DNA is TGTGCCAGCAGCCCGTCATTGAACACTGAAGCTTTCTTT. Its protein product is CASSPSLNTEAFF.

The chain uses TRBV7-9 and TRBJ1-6; D is undetermined. The CDR3 contains 16 residues. CDR1 and CDR2 from the germline V gene are SEHNR and FQNEAQ (reference sequence). Trimming took off 1 base at V and 0 bases at J, with 7 bases between the two ends. CDR3 sequence reads: CASSLGGPSYNSPLHF. DNA for the CDR3: TGTGCCAGCAGCTTAGGGGGTCCCTCCTATAATTCACCCCTCCACTTT.

This sequence joins TRBV30 and TRBJ2-7; unclear D gene. V dropped 2 bases and J dropped 3 bases, with 17 bases sitting between them. This CDR3 is built from 15 residues. CDR1 and CDR2 (germline): GTSNPN, SVGIG (reference sequence). The CDR3 loop reads CAWSSRYNWSYEQYF. CDR3 nucleotides: TGTGCCTGGAGTTCGAGATATAATTGGAGCTACGAGCAGTACTTC.

V gene TRBV7-9 combines with J gene TRBJ1-3; 9 bases are shared with TRBD1. The germline V gene has CDR1 SEHNR and CDR2 FQNEAQ (reference sequence). This CDR3 is built from 14 residues. Trimming removed 4 bases from V and 4 bases from J; junction bases left unmatched: 2. CDR3 amino acids: CASSSGQGGNTIYF. CDR3 nucleotides: TGTGCCAGCAGCTCCGGACAGGGGGGAAACACCATATATTTT.

The chain carries TRBV10-2 and TRBJ2-1, with 11 bases that match TRBD2. The ends lost 7 bases at V and 3 bases at J; junction bases unmatched: 8. Germline CDR1 and CDR2: WSHSY and SAAADI. CDR3 length: 16 residues. The CDR3 sequence: CASKKPGLADYNEQFF. Here the CDR3 DNA reads TGCGCCAGCAAAAAACCGGGACTAGCGGACTACAATGAGCAGTTCTTC.

The V call is TRBV15, the J call TRBJ2-4, with TRBD2 as a possible D gene (7 bases). Looked up from germline, CDR1 is LNHNV and CDR2 is YYDKDF (reference sequence). This CDR3 is built from 17 residues. Deletions cut 0 bases from V and 2 bases from J, with 14 bases between. The CDR3 sequence: CATSRDLSGGSKNIQYF. The CDR3 DNA reads as TGTGCCACCAGCAGAGATCTCTCGGGGGGCTCCAAAAACATTCAGTACTTC.

The chain combines TRBV10-2 with TRBJ2-2; 7 bases fit TRBD2. The length of the CDR3 is 14 residues. The V segment lost 11 bases and the J segment 0 bases; nucleotides outside the gene matches: 6. Per germline, CDR1 WSHSY and CDR2 SAAADI. CDR3 sequence (DNA): TGCGCCGCAAGGGAGGGAACGAACACCGGGGAGCTGTTTTTT. Amino acids: CAAREGTNTGELFF.

The chain uses TRBV7-9 and TRBJ1-1; possible D gene TRBD1, 6 bases. V lost 6 bases and J lost 2, with 19 bases in between. The CDR3 length is 16 residues. The germline gives CDR1 SEHNR, CDR2 FQNEAQ (reference sequence). CDR3 in amino acids: CASRLPRGRSNTEAFF. CDR3 DNA: TGTGCCAGCAGGTTGCCGAGGGGGAGGAGTAACACTGAAGCTTTCTTT.

The chain is built from TRBV19 and TRBJ1-1, with D tentatively TRBD1 (5 bases). Looked up from germline, CDR1 is LNHDA and CDR2 is SQIVND (reference sequence). V was clipped by 6 bases and J by 6 bases, with 17 bases between them. The CDR3 spans 14 residues. For the CDR3, the DNA is TGTGCCAGTAGCTGGGACGTGGGAGGGCCTGAAGCTTTCTTT. Its translation: CASSWDVGGPEAFF.

J is TRBJ1-1 and V is TRBV4-1; D may be TRBD1 (6 bases). The germline V and J ends were trimmed by 0 bases and 1 base, with 15 bases remaining between them. The CDR3 totals 17 residues. Looked up from germline, CDR1 is MGHRA and CDR2 is YSYEKL. The CDR3 loop is CASSQDDGTFSNTEAFF. The DNA of the CDR3 is TGCGCCAGCAGCCAAGATGACGGGACATTCTCGAACACTGAAGCTTTCTTT.

The V call is TRBV4-1, the J call TRBJ2-7, with a tentative D call TRBD2 (6 bases). CDR1 is MGHRA and CDR2 is YSYEKL in the germline V gene. Trimming took off 0 bases at V and 5 bases at J, with 17 bases between the two ends. The CDR3 runs to 16 residues. CDR3: CASSQEGVGGDHEQYF. CDR3 nucleotides: TGCGCCAGCAGCCAAGAGGGGGTCGGAGGGGACCACGAGCAGTACTTC.

This clone was counted a single time. V usage is TRBV10-1 and J usage is TRBJ2-7, with 9 bases lining up with TRBD1. With V trimmed by 3 bases and J by 7 bases, 10 bases remained unmatched. There are 15 residues in the CDR3. Germline V gene sequence: CDR1 WNHNN, CDR2 SYGVQD (reference sequence). The CDR3 nucleotides read TGCGCCAGCAGTGATCCAGGACAGGGGTCGCGAGAGCAGTACTTC. Encoded protein: CASSDPGQGSREQYF.

This chain uses TRBV29-1 with TRBJ2-1; D is perhaps TRBD2 (5 bases). Germline loops: CDR1 SQVTM, CDR2 ANQGSEA. Trimming left V 6 bases short and J 7 bases short, with 13 bases between. CDR3 size: 12 residues. The CDR3 sequence is CSVGPRDNEQFF. DNA of the CDR3: TGCAGCGTCGGGCCGAGGGATAATGAGCAGTTCTTC.

The genes are TRBV5-6 and TRBJ1-5, with unresolved D. Trimming took off 0 bases at V and 5 bases at J, with 15 bases between the two ends. CDR3 length equals 16 residues. Per germline, CDR1 SGHDT and CDR2 YYEEEE. CDR3 sequence reads: CASSLAGQEFYQPQHF. CDR3 coding DNA: TGTGCCAGCAGCTTGGCCGGGCAGGAATTCTATCAGCCCCAGCATTTT.

The chain links TRBV7-3 to TRBJ2-2; 13 nucleotides align to TRBD2. V lost 4 bases, J lost 4 bases, and 3 bases stayed unmatched. The CDR3 consists of 16 residues. CDR1 SGHTA and CDR2 FQGTGA come from the germline V gene. The CDR3 is CASSSTSGGVTGELFF. The CDR3 region has the DNA TGTGCCAGCAGCTCCACTAGCGGGGGGGTCACCGGGGAGCTGTTTTTT.

The sample holds one count of this clone. CDR3 sequence: CASSLTSGYNEQFF. Here the CDR3 DNA reads TGTGCCAGCAGCTTAACTAGCGGATACAATGAGCAGTTCTTC. This rearrangement joins TRBV11-3 to TRBJ2-1; 8 nucleotides align to TRBD2. Unmatched junction bases numbered 1, after V lost 2 bases and J lost 4 bases. There are 14 residues in the CDR3. Germline CDR1 and CDR2: SGHNT and YENEEA.

The genes are TRBV5-1 and TRBJ2-1; D uncertain. Per the germline V gene, CDR1 is SGHRS and CDR2 is YFSETQ. The CDR3 spans 21 residues. V shed 1 base and J shed 0 bases, with 26 bases lying between them. This CDR3 is CASSLRPLIGLQTNSYNEQFF. The DNA of the CDR3 is TGCGCCAGCAGCTTGAGGCCGCTGATTGGGCTGCAAACCAACTCCTACAATGAGCAGTTCTTC. Looking up the rest from reference TRBV5-1 and TRBJ2-1 gives the full variable domain: KAGVTQTPRYLIKTRGQQVTLSCSPISGHRSVSWYQQTPGQGLQFLFEYFSETQRNKGNFPGRFSGRQFSNSRSEMNVSTLELGDSALYLCASSLRPLIGLQTNSYNEQFFGPGTRLTVL.

V and J are TRBV5-5 and TRBJ1-1; TRBD1 might be the D (5 bases). The germline V gene encodes CDR1 SGHKS and CDR2 YYEKEE (reference sequence). The CDR3 runs 15 residues. The V end was cut by 4 bases, the J end by 2 bases, with 15 bases between. The CDR3 sequence is CASSVRDGSNTEAFF. The DNA of the CDR3 is TGTGCCAGCAGCGTCAGGGACGGATCTAACACTGAAGCTTTCTTT.

The chain uses TRBV4-1 and TRBJ2-7, with TRBD2 matching over 9 bases. Germline V lookup: CDR1 MGHRA, CDR2 YSYEKL. The CDR3 is made up of 16 amino acids. J lost 3 bases, V lost 1 base, and 7 bases had no gene match. CDR3 sequence: CASSQGRLAVNYEQYF. CDR3 DNA sequence: TGCGCCAGCAGCCAAGGTAGACTAGCGGTTAACTACGAGCAGTACTTC.

The J gene is TRBJ1-1, the V gene TRBV7-2; D is uncertain. V shed 5 bases and J shed 6 bases, with 16 bases lying between them. This CDR3 comprises 14 residues. Germline V CDR1 and CDR2: SGHTA, FQGNSA. This CDR3 is CASSVWDNRAEAFF. DNA for the CDR3: TGTGCCAGCAGCGTCTGGGATAATCGCGCTGAAGCTTTCTTT.

The gene calls are TRBV4-3 and TRBJ2-3; D is possibly TRBD1 or TRBD2 (5 bases each). The CDR3 runs 19 residues. Trimming left V 4 bases short and J 0 bases short, with 23 bases between. CDR1 LGHNA and CDR2 YSLEER come from the germline V gene. CDR3 residues: CASSRMGERTLSSTDTQYF. As DNA, the CDR3 is TGCGCCAGCAGCCGAATGGGGGAGAGGACATTATCTAGCACAGATACGCAGTATTTT.

V usage is TRBV5-4 and J usage is TRBJ2-1, with a possible D match to TRBD2 (7 bases). V was trimmed by 4 bases and J by 5 bases, leaving 16 bases between them. The germline CDR1 and CDR2 sequences are SGHNT and YYREEE (reference sequence). The CDR3 has 15 amino acids. DNA for the CDR3: TGTGCCAGCAGCCCTGGCGGGGGCCCTCACAATGAGCAGTTCTTC. As protein: CASSPGGGPHNEQFF. The full variable domain, in which reference TRBV5-4 and TRBJ2-1 provide the parts outside the CDR3, is ETGVTQSPTHLIKTRGQQVTLRCSSQSGHNTVSWYQQALGQGPQFIFQYYREEENGRGNFPPRFSGLQFPNYSSELNVNALELDDSALYLCASSPGGGPHNEQFFGPGTRLTVL.

The chain carries TRBV7-9 and TRBJ2-3; TRBD2 agrees at 11 bases. V was clipped by 1 base and J by 5 bases; unmatched bases: 5. The CDR3 is made up of 16 amino acids. Germline-derived CDR1 and CDR2 are SEHNR and FQNEAQ (reference sequence). CDR3 loop: CASSLGLAGRQDTQYF. The CDR3 nucleotides are TGTGCCAGCAGCTTAGGACTAGCGGGGCGGCAAGATACGCAGTATTTT.

The chain carries TRBV7-2 and TRBJ2-1; D is perhaps TRBD1 (5 bases). The CDR3 is made up of 15 amino acids. Trimming cost V 3 bases and J 0 bases, with 9 bases left between them. From germline, CDR1 is SGHTA and CDR2 FQGNSA. This chain's CDR3 is CASSLGGASYNEQFF. CDR3 bases: TGTGCCAGCAGCTTGGGTGGGGCCTCCTACAATGAGCAGTTCTTC.

The rearrangement uses TRBV5-1 and TRBJ1-1; D uncertain. V lost 0 bases and J 6 bases, leaving 3 bases between the germline ends. CDR1 is SGHRS and CDR2 is YFSETQ in the germline V gene. The CDR3 runs to 11 residues. In DNA, the CDR3 is TGCGCCAGCAGCTTGGCCGCTGAAGCTTTCTTT. It is translated as CASSLAAEAFF.

The chain employs TRBV6-5 and TRBJ2-1; 14 nucleotides line up with TRBD2. The J segment lost 10 bases and the V segment lost 0 bases, leaving 2 bases of the junction unmatched. Germline-derived CDR1 and CDR2 are MNHEY and SVGAGI. The CDR3 has 15 amino acids. The CDR3 reads CASSYSTSGRGEQFF. The CDR3 nucleotides read TGTGCCAGCAGTTACTCGACTAGCGGGAGGGGGGAGCAGTTCTTC.